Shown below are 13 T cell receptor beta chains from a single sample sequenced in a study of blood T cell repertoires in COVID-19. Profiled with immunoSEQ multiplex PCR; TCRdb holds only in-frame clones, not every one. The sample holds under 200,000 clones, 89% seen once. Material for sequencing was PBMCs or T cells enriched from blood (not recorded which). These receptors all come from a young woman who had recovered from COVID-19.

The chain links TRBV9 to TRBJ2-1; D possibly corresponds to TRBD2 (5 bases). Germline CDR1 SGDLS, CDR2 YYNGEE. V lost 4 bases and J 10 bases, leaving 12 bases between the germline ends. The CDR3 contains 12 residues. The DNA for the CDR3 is TGTGCCAGCAGCACATCTTCGGGGGAGCAGTTCTTC. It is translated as CASSTSSGEQFF.

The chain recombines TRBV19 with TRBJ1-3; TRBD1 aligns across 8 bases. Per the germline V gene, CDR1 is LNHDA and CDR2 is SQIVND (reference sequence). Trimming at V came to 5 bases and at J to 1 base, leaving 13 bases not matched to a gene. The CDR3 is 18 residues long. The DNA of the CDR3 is TGTGCCAGTAGTCCTTACCCCGGGACAGGACCTTCTGGAAACACCATATATTTT. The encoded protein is CASSPYPGTGPSGNTIYF.

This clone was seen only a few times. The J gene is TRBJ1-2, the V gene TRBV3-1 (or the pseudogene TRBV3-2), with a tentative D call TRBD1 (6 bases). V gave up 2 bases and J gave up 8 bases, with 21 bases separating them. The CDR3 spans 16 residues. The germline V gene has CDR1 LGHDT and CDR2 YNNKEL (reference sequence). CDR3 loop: CASSQHDRTRSHGYTF. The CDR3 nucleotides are TGTGCCAGCAGCCAACATGACAGGACGCGGAGTCACGGCTACACCTTC.

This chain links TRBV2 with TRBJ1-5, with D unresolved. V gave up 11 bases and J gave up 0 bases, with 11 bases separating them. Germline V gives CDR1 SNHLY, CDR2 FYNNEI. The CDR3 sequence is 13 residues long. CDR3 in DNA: TGTGCCGGAGGTCCGTATAGCAATCAGCCCCAGCATTTT. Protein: CAGGPYSNQPQHF.

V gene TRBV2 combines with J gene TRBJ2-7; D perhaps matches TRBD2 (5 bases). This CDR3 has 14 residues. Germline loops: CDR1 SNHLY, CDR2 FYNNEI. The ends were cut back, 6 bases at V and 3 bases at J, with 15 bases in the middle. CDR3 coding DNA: TGTGCCAGCAGGGAGGCGGGCCAGGTCTACGAGCAGTACTTC. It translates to CASREAGQVYEQYF.

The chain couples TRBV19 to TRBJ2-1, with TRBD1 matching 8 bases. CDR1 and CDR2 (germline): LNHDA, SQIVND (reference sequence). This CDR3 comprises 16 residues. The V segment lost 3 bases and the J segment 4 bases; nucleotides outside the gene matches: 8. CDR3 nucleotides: TGTGCCAGTAGTATTGAGAACAGGGGGAAGTACAATGAGCAGTTCTTC. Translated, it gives CASSIENRGKYNEQFF.

CDR3 in DNA: TGTGCCAGCAGCCAAGGGGACAGGGGCGGTGGGCCCCAGCATTTT. It yields the protein CASSQGDRGGGPQHF. The chain has TRBV14 and TRBJ1-5; TRBD1 matches at 10 bases. Germline V gene lookup returns CDR1 SGHDN and CDR2 FVKESK. The CDR3 consists of 15 residues. The V gene end was trimmed by 1 base and the J gene end by 9 bases; junction bases not matched to a gene: 6.

CDR3 sequence: CASNLDIYTEAFF. The CDR3 region has the DNA TGTGCCAGCAACTTGGACATTTACACTGAAGCTTTCTTT. The chain uses TRBV28 and TRBJ1-1, with D perhaps TRBD1 (5 bases). This CDR3 is built from 13 residues. Germline V gene sequence: CDR1 MDHEN, CDR2 SYDVKM. Trimming stripped 7 bases from V and 3 bases from J, with 12 bases between.

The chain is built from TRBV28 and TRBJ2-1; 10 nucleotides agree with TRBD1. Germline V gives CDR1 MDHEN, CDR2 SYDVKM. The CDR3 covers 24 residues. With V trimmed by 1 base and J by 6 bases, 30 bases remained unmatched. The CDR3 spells CASSLFAQDPGQGTKKVDPNEQFF. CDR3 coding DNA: TGTGCCAGCAGTTTATTCGCCCAAGACCCGGGACAGGGGACAAAAAAGGTTGACCCCAATGAGCAGTTCTTC. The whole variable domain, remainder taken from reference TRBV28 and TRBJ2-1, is DVKVTQSSRYLVKRTGEKVFLECVQDMDHENMFWYRQDPGLGLRLIYFSYDVKMKEKGDIPEGYSVSREKKERFSLILESASTNQTSMYLCASSLFAQDPGQGTKKVDPNEQFFGPGTRLTVL.

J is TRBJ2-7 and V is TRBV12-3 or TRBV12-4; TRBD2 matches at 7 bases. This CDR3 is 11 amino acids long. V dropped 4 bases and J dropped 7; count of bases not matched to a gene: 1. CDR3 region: CASSWEGEQYF. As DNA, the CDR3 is TGTGCCAGCAGTTGGGAGGGGGAGCAGTACTTC.

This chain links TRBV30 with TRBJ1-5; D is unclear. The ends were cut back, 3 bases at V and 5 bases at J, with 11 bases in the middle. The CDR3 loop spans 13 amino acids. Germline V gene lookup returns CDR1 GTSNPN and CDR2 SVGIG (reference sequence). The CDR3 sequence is CAWSVAGYQPQHF. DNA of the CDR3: TGTGCCTGGAGCGTCGCGGGCTATCAGCCCCAGCATTTT.

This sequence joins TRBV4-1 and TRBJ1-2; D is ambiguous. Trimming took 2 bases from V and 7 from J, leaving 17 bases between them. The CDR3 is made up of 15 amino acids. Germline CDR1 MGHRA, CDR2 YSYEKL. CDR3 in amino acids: CASSQPREAPGGYTF. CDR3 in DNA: TGCGCCAGCAGCCAACCGCGGGAGGCTCCAGGTGGCTACACCTTC.

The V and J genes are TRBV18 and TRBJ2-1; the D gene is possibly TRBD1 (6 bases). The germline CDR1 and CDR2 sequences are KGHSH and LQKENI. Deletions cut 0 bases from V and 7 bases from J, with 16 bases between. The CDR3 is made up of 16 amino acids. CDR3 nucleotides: TGTGCCAGCTCACCACCTGGTGGGGGCAGGGGTAATGAGCAGTTCTTC. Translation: CASSPPGGGRGNEQFF.